This T cell receptor (beta chain) was retrieved from a study of cytomegalovirus exposure and HLA in healthy donors. The donors were in the approximately 110-subject validation cohort; that cohort was separate from the roughly 700-subject first cohort. Profiling relied on immunoSEQ multiplex PCR, and the TCRdb table lists in-frame clones only, not all of them. Of about 280,000 clones in the sample, around 87% were seen once. The origin of this receptor is a woman younger than 35 in good health and CMV-seronegative. Sample: PBMCs.

The CDR3 DNA sequence: TGTGCCAGCACCCCGGCGGGGCGGGAGACCCAGTACTTC. Translated, it gives CASTPAGRETQYF. J is TRBJ2-5 and V is TRBV6-5, with D perhaps TRBD2 (6 bases). The CDR3 covers 13 residues. V was cut by 7 bases and J by 5 bases, with 14 bases left in between. Germline V gene lookup returns CDR1 MNHEY and CDR2 SVGAGI.